Presented here are 31 T cell receptor beta chains from one specimen sequenced in a study of blood T cell repertoires in COVID-19. Sequenced by immunoSEQ multiplex PCR; TCRdb stores in-frame clones only, minus some. The sample consists of around 250,000 clones, approximately 86% of them appearing once. The sample taken for sequencing was peripheral blood. These receptors were obtained from a human donor in a cohort sampled during active COVID-19.

The chain is built from TRBV9 and TRBJ1-4; D not certain. The CDR3 sequence is 15 residues long. Germline CDR1 and CDR2: SGDLS and YYNGEE. V lost 3 bases to trimming and J lost 0 bases, with 9 bases between them. CDR3 nucleotide sequence: TGTGCCAGCAGCGCCGACACCTCAACTAATGAAAAACTGTTTTTT. This codes for CASSADTSTNEKLFF.

This chain uses TRBV4-3 with TRBJ2-3, with D possibly matching TRBD2 (7 bases). The germline gives CDR1 LGHNA, CDR2 YSLEER. There are 15 residues in the CDR3. V lost 4 bases, J lost 0 bases, and 11 bases lay in between. CDR3 sequence: CASSRAGASTDTQYF. The CDR3 DNA sequence: TGCGCCAGCAGCCGGGCGGGGGCCAGCACAGATACGCAGTATTTT.

The chain uses TRBV4-1 and TRBJ1-4, with a tentative D call TRBD1 (5 bases). The CDR3 covers 15 residues. The germline gives CDR1 MGHRA, CDR2 YSYEKL. The V and J ends lost 1 base and 13 bases respectively, with 19 bases between them. In DNA form, the CDR3 reads TGCGCCAGCAGCCAAGTAGGGGCAGGGCCCAGGGTACTGTTTTTT. It is translated as CASSQVGAGPRVLFF.

The sample holds one count of this clone. The chain combines TRBV6-2 or TRBV6-3 with TRBJ2-7; 7 nucleotides agree with TRBD1. Germline assignment: CDR1 MNHEY and CDR2 SVGEGT. The CDR3 length is 14 residues. Trimming at V came to 2 bases and at J to 6 bases, leaving 7 bases not matched to a gene. In DNA, the CDR3 is TGTGCCAGCAGTTACGGGACAGAAGTGGGCGAGCAGTACTTC. Translation: CASSYGTEVGEQYF.

V usage is TRBV9 and J usage is TRBJ2-3; TRBD2 matches 7 bases. CDR1 and CDR2 (germline): SGDLS, YYNGEE. The trim removed 4 bases at V and 2 bases at J, leaving 10 bases unmatched. The CDR3 is 16 amino acids. CDR3 nucleotide sequence: TGTGCCAGCAGCCCCACGACCGGGACTACCACAGATACGCAGTATTTT. Residues: CASSPTTGTTTDTQYF.

This rearrangement joins TRBV7-2 to TRBJ1-2; D is ambiguous. The CDR3 length is 13 residues. Germline CDR1 is SGHTA and CDR2 is FQGNSA. V lost 6 bases to trimming and J lost 5 bases, with 13 bases between them. The CDR3 DNA reads TGTGCCAGCAGTCCCACCGGAGGGTATGGCTACACCTTC. Protein product: CASSPTGGYGYTF. Full variable domain (rest looked up from reference TRBV7-2 and TRBJ1-2): GAGVSQSPSNKVTEKGKDVELRCDPISGHTALYWYRQSLGQGLEFLIYFQGNSAPDKSGLPSDRFSAERTGGSVSTLTIQRTQQEDSAVYLCASSPTGGYGYTFGSGTRLTVV.

The chain's CDR3 is CASSAYGGTYEQYF. CDR3 nucleotides: TGTGCCAGCAGCGCATACGGGGGGACCTACGAGCAGTACTTC. The chain carries TRBV7-2 and TRBJ2-7, with TRBD2 matching over 7 bases. CDR1 is SGHTA, CDR2 FQGNSA, per germline. The ends lost 5 bases at V and 2 bases at J; junction bases unmatched: 6. CDR3 length equals 14 residues.

The CDR3 loop reads CAWRGLSGYGYTF. Here the CDR3 DNA reads TGTGCCTGGAGGGGCCTATCCGGCTATGGCTACACCTTC. This sequence joins TRBV30 and TRBJ1-2; D remains ambiguous. In germline, CDR1 is GTSNPN, CDR2 SVGIG (reference sequence). V dropped 3 bases and J dropped 4 bases, with 12 bases sitting between them. This CDR3 comprises 13 residues.

This rearrangement joins TRBV6-5 to TRBJ2-7; 8 nucleotides line up with TRBD1. V trimming: 11 bases; J trimming: 6 bases; junction bases outside the gene matches: 15. Per germline, CDR1 MNHEY and CDR2 SVGAGI. There are 14 residues in the CDR3. CDR3 nucleotide sequence: TGTGCCGTCAAGTCTCAGGGGGCGTCGGGCGAGCAGTACTTC. This gives the protein CAVKSQGASGEQYF.

This clone has just one count. CDR3 in amino acids: CASSLGQNTGELFF. The DNA of the CDR3 is TGTGCCAGCAGCTTAGGGCAGAACACCGGGGAGCTGTTTTTT. The chain employs TRBV7-2 and TRBJ2-2; D is unresolved. With 1 base removed from V and 1 base from J, the gap between germline ends came to 4 bases. The CDR3 spans 14 residues. Germline V gives CDR1 SGHTA, CDR2 FQGNSA.

The V call is TRBV5-4, the J call TRBJ1-4; 11 bases align to TRBD1. The germline V gene has CDR1 SGHNT and CDR2 YYREEE (reference sequence). J gave up 5 bases and V 5 bases, and 2 bases lay outside the gene matches. This CDR3 has 14 residues. The CDR3 DNA is TGTGCCAGCAGAAGGGACAGGGGGAATGAAAAACTGTTTTTT. This translates into CASRRDRGNEKLFF.

The chain is built from TRBV3-1 (or the pseudogene TRBV3-2) and TRBJ2-7; the match to TRBD1 covers 9 bases. V lost 1 base, J lost 3 bases, and 7 bases stayed unmatched. This CDR3 has 16 amino acids. From germline, CDR1 is LGHDT and CDR2 YNNKEL (reference sequence). CDR3 DNA: TGTGCCAGCAGCCAAGTCCCGGGACAGGGAGTCTACGAGCAGTACTTC. Translating gives CASSQVPGQGVYEQYF.

The chain is built from TRBV3-1 (or the pseudogene TRBV3-2) and TRBJ2-7, with 13 bases aligning to TRBD2. Germline V gene data show CDR1 as LGHDT and CDR2 as YNNKEL (reference sequence). The V segment lost 2 bases and the J segment 0 bases; nucleotides outside the gene matches: 7. The CDR3 length is 18 residues. The CDR3 is CASSQPTGTSGTSYEQYF. For the CDR3, the DNA is TGTGCCAGCAGCCAACCCACTGGGACTAGCGGGACCTCCTACGAGCAGTACTTC.

V gene TRBV12-5 combines with J gene TRBJ1-2, with no clear D. There are 13 residues in the CDR3. Germline CDR1 is LGHNT and CDR2 is FRNRAP. V shed 0 bases and J shed 6 bases, with 8 bases lying between them. CDR3 sequence reads: CASGLVLTDGYTF. DNA of the CDR3: TGTGCTAGTGGTTTGGTACTTACAGATGGCTACACCTTC. Looking up the rest from reference TRBV12-5 and TRBJ1-2 gives the full variable domain: DARVTQTPRHKVTEMGQEVTMRCQPILGHNTVFWYRQTMMQGLELLAYFRNRAPLDDSGMPKDRFSAEMPDATLATLKIQPSEPRDSAVYFCASGLVLTDGYTFGSGTRLTVV.

The rearrangement uses TRBV7-9 and TRBJ2-7; possible D gene TRBD1, 5 bases. This CDR3 comprises 15 residues. The V gene lost 1 base and the J gene lost 6 bases, with 16 bases spanning the gap. The V gene's germline CDR1 is SEHNR and CDR2 FQNEAQ (reference sequence). CDR3 bases: TGTGCCAGCAGCTTAGGGGTTCAGGGTAAGGGCGAGCAGTACTTC. Protein sequence: CASSLGVQGKGEQYF.

V gene TRBV2 combines with J gene TRBJ2-7; the match to TRBD1 covers 7 bases. Germline loops: CDR1 SNHLY, CDR2 FYNNEI. This CDR3 comprises 16 residues. V lost 4 bases to trimming and J lost 1 base; unmatched junction nucleotides: 10. CDR3 coding DNA: TGTGCCAGCAGTGCTATACCCGGGACAGCTTCCTACGAGCAGTACTTC. It translates to CASSAIPGTASYEQYF.

The chain combines TRBV7-8 with TRBJ1-2; D gene unclear. The germline V gene encodes CDR1 SGHVS and CDR2 FQNEAQ. The V gene lost 2 bases and the J gene lost 3 bases, with 4 bases spanning the gap. The CDR3 runs to 12 residues. In nucleotides, the CDR3 is TGTGCCAGCAGCTTAACGGACTATGGCTACACCTTC. It is translated as CASSLTDYGYTF.

The chain joins TRBV15 to TRBJ2-7; 7 positions agree with TRBD2. The trim removed 7 bases at V and 3 bases at J, leaving 9 bases unmatched. CDR1 LNHNV and CDR2 YYDKDF come from the germline V gene (reference sequence). This CDR3 has 14 amino acids. CDR3 bases: TGTGCCACCACTCCGAGGAGCGGGAACTACGAGCAGTACTTC. Translated: CATTPRSGNYEQYF.

The chain employs TRBV28 and TRBJ2-5; TRBD2 matches at 14 bases. CDR1 is MDHEN, CDR2 SYDVKM, per germline. The V segment lost 3 bases and the J segment 5 bases; nucleotides outside the gene matches: 11. This CDR3 contains 18 residues. The chain's CDR3 is CASSFSLGTSGSRETQYF. DNA of the CDR3: TGTGCCAGCAGTTTTAGCCTCGGGACTAGCGGGAGTAGGGAGACCCAGTACTTC.

The CDR3 DNA is TGTGCCAGCAGCCCCTCAAGTCAGGGGAACACCATATATTTT. It codes for CASSPSSQGNTIYF. V gene TRBV9 combines with J gene TRBJ1-3; D is possibly TRBD1 (6 bases). The CDR3 is 14 residues long. V lost 4 bases and J lost 7, with 15 bases in between. The germline CDR1 and CDR2 sequences are SGDLS and YYNGEE. Full variable domain (rest looked up from reference TRBV9 and TRBJ1-3): DSGVTQTPKHLITATGQRVTLRCSPRSGDLSVYWYQQSLDQGLQFLIQYYNGEERAKGNILERFSAQQFPDLHSELNLSSLELGDSALYFCASSPSSQGNTIYFGEGSWLTVV.

The V gene is TRBV10-3, the J gene TRBJ2-7; D call uncertain. V lost 10 bases and J lost 0, with 19 bases in between. The germline V gene encodes CDR1 ENHRY and CDR2 SYGVKD. The CDR3 runs 15 residues. This CDR3 is CATRPLEASSYEQYF. In nucleotides, the CDR3 is TGTGCCACCCGGCCCCTCGAGGCGTCCTCCTACGAGCAGTACTTC.

V is TRBV7-8 and J is TRBJ1-1; unclear D gene. Trimming took off 0 bases at V and 5 bases at J, with 7 bases between the two ends. The germline V gene encodes CDR1 SGHVS and CDR2 FQNEAQ. CDR3 length: 13 residues. CDR3 DNA sequence: TGTGCCAGCAGCTTAGCCGAGGTAACTGAAGCTTTCTTT. Translating gives CASSLAEVTEAFF.

In the case of this clone: Distinct nucleotide sequences in the sample also encode this CDR3. The chain uses TRBV18 and TRBJ2-7, with D hard to call. The germline CDR1 and CDR2 sequences are KGHSH and LQKENI. This CDR3 is 14 amino acids long. Between the trimmed V and J ends, which lost 2 bases and 0 bases, there was a span of 8 bases. CDR3 DNA: TGTGCCAGCTCACCAGAGGATAGCTCCTACGAGCAGTACTTC. It translates to CASSPEDSSYEQYF.

The chain couples TRBV19 to TRBJ2-1, with 11 nucleotides matching TRBD2. CDR3 length equals 15 residues. The V gene's germline CDR1 is LNHDA and CDR2 SQIVND (reference sequence). The V segment lost 5 bases and the J segment 3 bases; nucleotides outside the gene matches: 3. For the CDR3, the DNA is TGTGCCAGTAGTCTCGGGACTAGCGGCTACAATGAGCAGTTCTTC. Translation: CASSLGTSGYNEQFF.

V is TRBV4-1 and J is TRBJ1-1, with D perhaps TRBD1 (5 bases). The CDR3 covers 17 residues. From germline, CDR1 is MGHRA and CDR2 YSYEKL. Deletions cut 1 base from V and 1 base from J, with 16 bases between. DNA for the CDR3: TGCGCCAGCAGCCAAGGGGGGGTCTCGGCATGGAACACTGAAGCTTTCTTT. Translated, it gives CASSQGGVSAWNTEAFF.

The chain recombines TRBV4-1 with TRBJ1-2; no firm D call. Germline CDR1 and CDR2: MGHRA and YSYEKL. This CDR3 spans 15 amino acids. Trimming left V 4 bases short and J 7 bases short, with 19 bases between. The CDR3 DNA follows: TGCGCCAGCAGCCGGATATACGTCAAGGGAGGTGGCTACACCTTC. Protein: CASSRIYVKGGGYTF.

The chain combines TRBV19 with TRBJ1-2, with 7 positions matching TRBD1. This CDR3 has 18 amino acids. V lost 3 bases to trimming and J lost 4 bases; unmatched junction nucleotides: 17. The germline CDR1 and CDR2 sequences are LNHDA and SQIVND (reference sequence). This CDR3 is CASSINARGRPQVYGYTF. CDR3 bases: TGTGCCAGTAGTATTAATGCGAGGGGGCGGCCCCAGGTCTATGGCTACACCTTC.

This chain links TRBV2 with TRBJ1-4; D may be TRBD1 (5 bases). V was shortened by 10 bases and J by 0 bases, with 9 bases between the two germline ends. CDR3 size: 13 residues. Germline V CDR1 and CDR2: SNHLY, FYNNEI. CDR3 protein: CANRQTTNEKLFF. Written as DNA, the CDR3 is TGTGCCAACCGACAGACAACTAATGAAAAACTGTTTTTT.

The V and J genes are TRBV19 and TRBJ1-5; 7 bases align to TRBD1. V dropped 6 bases and J dropped 4; count of bases not matched to a gene: 6. This CDR3 has 14 residues. Per germline, CDR1 LNHDA and CDR2 SQIVND (reference sequence). CDR3 sequence reads: CASRPDRENQPQHF. CDR3 nucleotides: TGTGCCAGTAGACCAGACAGGGAAAATCAGCCCCAGCATTTT.

The V gene is TRBV7-9, the J gene TRBJ1-2; TRBD1 aligns across 8 bases. The trim removed 5 bases at V and 2 bases at J, leaving 4 bases unmatched. The CDR3 loop spans 14 amino acids. Germline CDR1 is SEHNR and CDR2 is FQNEAQ (reference sequence). The CDR3 DNA sequence: TGTGCCAGCAGCCCCCGGACAGGGAACTATGGCTACACCTTC. This translates into CASSPRTGNYGYTF.

The rearrangement joins TRBV15 to TRBJ1-4; no clear D gene. The CDR3 loop spans 12 amino acids. From germline, CDR1 is LNHNV and CDR2 YYDKDF (reference sequence). The V end lost 5 bases, the J end lost 4 bases, and 5 bases lay between the germline ends. DNA of the CDR3: TGTGCCACCAGCGGGAGTAATGAAAAACTGTTTTTT. Translated, it gives CATSGSNEKLFF.